Presented here are 32 T cell receptor beta chains from one specimen sequenced in a study of regulatory T cells in long-lasting Graves disease. Time point reported: newly diagnosed GD, antithyroid drugs for less than 3 months. PBMC RNA served as the TCR library source. The authors built TCR beta libraries using iRepertoire HTBI primers and Arm-PCR of CDR3 regions. MiXCR, run by TCRdb on the multiplex PCR reads, gives a single entry per CDR3 protein. The table has hundreds of thousands of distinct CDR3 sequences, about 16% seen once; the top ten hold 25%. This same sample was also taken into another study, of T cells in Graves' hyperthyroidism and ophthalmopathy.

The sample was peripheral blood mononuclear cells (PBMCs), taken at new diagnosis, from a patient treated with antithyroid drugs. The receptors originated from a woman aged 35-65 years with Graves disease.

J is TRBJ1-2 and V is TRBV4-1; TRBD1 matches at 9 bases. Unmatched junction bases numbered 7, after V lost 3 bases and J lost 5 bases. CDR3 size: 15 residues. Germline-derived CDR1 and CDR2 are MGHRA and YSYEKL. The CDR3: CASSQDSGTGYGYTF. The CDR3 coding sequence is TGCGCCAGCAGCCAGGATTCCGGGACAGGGTATGGCTACACCTTC.

The sample holds many counts of this clonotype. The rearrangement joins TRBV2 to TRBJ2-1, with 11 bases identical to TRBD2. CDR1 is SNHLY and CDR2 is FYNNEI in the germline V gene. The CDR3 contains 15 residues. The V and J ends lost 4 bases and 7 bases, in that order; junction bases with no gene match: 6. The CDR3: CASSVGLAGGNEQFF. CDR3 DNA: TGTGCCAGCAGTGTGGGGCTAGCGGGGGGTAATGAGCAGTTCTTC. The full variable domain, in which reference TRBV2 and TRBJ2-1 provide the parts outside the CDR3, is EPEVTQTPSHQVTQMGQEVILRCVPISNHLYFYWYRQILGQKVEFLVSFYNNEISEKSEIFDDQFSVERPDGSNFTLKIRSTKLEDSAMYFCASSVGLAGGNEQFFGPGTRLTVL.

In its sample, this clonotype was seen many times. The V and J genes are TRBV5-1 and TRBJ1-6; 8 bases agree with TRBD1. Germline V CDR1 and CDR2: SGHRS, YFSETQ. The CDR3 contains 16 residues. V dropped 5 bases and J dropped 7; count of bases not matched to a gene: 11. The CDR3: CASSTGGGEGNSPLHF. Here the CDR3 DNA reads TGCGCCAGCAGTACAGGGGGGGGAGAAGGAAATTCACCCCTCCACTTT.

This clonotype was observed at least ten times. CDR3 nucleotides: TGTGCCAGCAGTGAACAGGGTGTCCCTACAGATACGCAGTATTTT. Amino acids: CASSEQGVPTDTQYF. The chain employs TRBV2 and TRBJ1-1, with TRBD1 as a possible D gene (5 bases). Near its end, the DNA agrees better with TRBJ2-3, so the J call may be wrong. The CDR3 totals 15 residues. CDR1 is SNHLY, CDR2 FYNNEI, per germline.

This clonotype was counted many times. Written as DNA, the CDR3 is TGTGCCAGCAGCTCGGGACGGTTCGAATACGGAAACACCATATATTTT. As protein: CASSSGRFEYGNTIYF. This sequence joins TRBV11-2 and TRBJ1-3, with a possible D match to TRBD1 (5 bases). V was clipped by 4 bases and J by 4 bases, with 17 bases between them. The CDR3 is 16 amino acids. CDR1 SGHAT and CDR2 FQNNGV come from the germline V gene.

This clonotype has just a few counts. This clone may be a read error of a much larger clone one base away. J is TRBJ2-3 and V is TRBV12-3 or TRBV12-4, with TRBD1 matching 10 bases. The end of the DNA aligns better with TRBJ2-5, so the J call may be wrong. This CDR3 comprises 16 residues. This CDR3 is CASSSRDRGERETQYF. As DNA, the CDR3 is TGTGCCAGCAGTTCCCGGGACAGGGGAGAGAGGGAGACCCAGTACTTC.

The chain is built from TRBV20-1 and TRBJ2-7; D may be TRBD2 (6 bases). The V end was cut by 6 bases, the J end by 3 bases, with 21 bases between. Germline CDR1 and CDR2: DFQATT and SNEGSKA (reference sequence). This CDR3 has 15 residues. CDR3 coding DNA: TGCAGTGCGGGAGGAGGGCGTTTATTGGGCTACGAGCAGTACTTC. Amino acids: CSAGGGRLLGYEQYF.

A few counts support this clonotype. The chain recombines TRBV19 with TRBJ2-3; D not resolved. The CDR3 contains 15 residues. CDR1 and CDR2 (germline): LNHDA, SQIVND (reference sequence). V gave up 5 bases and J gave up 2 bases, with 14 bases separating them. CDR3 in DNA: TGTGCCAGTAGTGCCAGACTGGGTTCCACAGATACGCAGTATTTT. As protein: CASSARLGSTDTQYF.

This clonotype has ten or more counts. The chain combines TRBV12-3 or TRBV12-4 with TRBJ2-1; D perhaps matches TRBD1 (5 bases). Deletions cut 6 bases from V and 4 bases from J, with 7 bases between. The CDR3 consists of 12 residues. CDR3 in amino acids: CASRGRYNEQFF. CDR3 nucleotides: TGTGCCAGCAGGGGGCGATACAATGAGCAGTTCTTC.

This rearrangement joins TRBV6-5 to TRBJ2-7; the match to TRBD2 covers 14 bases. The V gene end was trimmed by 4 bases and the J gene end by 3 bases; junction bases not matched to a gene: 17. This CDR3 has 20 amino acids. Germline-derived CDR1 and CDR2 are MNHEY and SVGAGI. CDR3 in DNA: TGTGCCAGCAGTTCTTCCTCTCCCGGGACTAGCGGGAGAAAGGGCTACGAGCAGTACTTC. The encoded protein is CASSSSSPGTSGRKGYEQYF.

Ten or more counts support this clonotype. The gene calls are TRBV30 and TRBJ2-7; TRBD1 agrees at 7 bases. The germline V gene encodes CDR1 GTSNPN and CDR2 SVGIG (reference sequence). The CDR3 runs to 13 residues. V gave up 1 base and J gave up 3 bases; unmatched junction bases: 3. CDR3 residues: CAWSEQGIYEQYF. Here the CDR3 DNA reads TGTGCCTGGAGTGAACAGGGGATCTACGAGCAGTACTTC.

This clonotype was seen ten or more times. The J gene is TRBJ2-1, the V gene TRBV6-2 or TRBV6-3; weak D call: TRBD2 (5 bases). V was cut by 0 bases and J by 7 bases, with 7 bases left in between. CDR1 and CDR2 from the germline V gene are MNHEY and SVGEGT. The CDR3 spans 13 residues. CDR3 residues: CASSYSRGNEQFF. CDR3 sequence (DNA): TGTGCCAGCAGTTACTCACGGGGTAATGAGCAGTTCTTC.

Ten or more counts support this clonotype. This chain joins TRBV12-3 or TRBV12-4 and TRBJ1-6; D not certain. The CDR3 runs 15 residues. V was cut by 5 bases and J by 7 bases, with 15 bases left in between. The CDR3 DNA follows: TGTGCCAGCAGTCTATCCCGGAAAGGAAATTCACCCCTCCACTTT. Amino acid sequence: CASSLSRKGNSPLHF.

V and J are TRBV20-1 and TRBJ2-1; 11 positions match TRBD1. Per germline, CDR1 DFQATT and CDR2 SNEGSKA (reference sequence). After removal of 3 bases from V and 9 bases from J, the junction contained 4 bases not matched to a gene. The CDR3 length is 13 residues. The DNA of the CDR3 is TGCAGTGCTAGGGGACAGGGGGGTTTTGAGCAGTTCTTC. It specifies CSARGQGGFEQFF.

V usage is TRBV19 and J usage is TRBJ2-5; 7 nucleotides align to TRBD1. Germline loops: CDR1 LNHDA, CDR2 SQIVND (reference sequence). The CDR3 has 17 amino acids. Germline trimming cut 3 bases from V and 0 bases from J; bases unmatched to any gene: 10. The CDR3 reads CASSMRVTDRYQETQYF. CDR3 DNA: TGTGCCAGTAGTATGAGAGTGACGGACAGGTACCAAGAGACCCAGTACTTC.

This clonotype was observed at least ten times. The CDR3 DNA reads as TGTGCCAGCAGCTTAGGGAGTACTACTCGGACCCAGTACTTC. Encoded protein: CASSLGSTTRTQYF. This chain joins TRBV11-2 and TRBJ2-5; D unclear. The CDR3 loop spans 14 amino acids. The germline CDR1 and CDR2 sequences are SGHAT and FQNNGV. V lost 1 base and J lost 7, with 13 bases in between.

This clonotype was counted a single time. A much larger clone lies a single base off, so this may be a read error. The gene calls are TRBV28 and TRBJ2-1, with a possible D match to TRBD1 (5 bases). The CDR3 has 16 residues. The germline V gene encodes CDR1 MDHEN and CDR2 SYDVKM. The CDR3 here is CASSSRVTVSYSEQFF. CDR3 nucleotide sequence: TGTGCCAGCAGTTCCAGGGTTACTGTTTCCTACAGTGAGCAGTTCTTC.

This clonotype was found many times. The rearrangement uses TRBV2 and TRBJ1-1; D gene unclear. Deletions cut 6 bases from V and 5 bases from J, with 13 bases between. Germline V gene sequence: CDR1 SNHLY, CDR2 FYNNEI. The CDR3 totals 13 residues. DNA for the CDR3: TGTGCCAGCAGCGCCTGGGAGAGGACTGAAGCTTTCTTT. This gives the protein CASSAWERTEAFF.

This chain uses TRBV27 with TRBJ2-2; 8 positions agree with TRBD1. Germline V gives CDR1 MNHEY, CDR2 SMNVEV (reference sequence). With 0 bases clipped from V and 6 bases from J, the junction kept 6 bases outside the gene matches. This CDR3 is 16 amino acids long. The CDR3 DNA reads as TGTGCCAGCAGTTTATCCTGGACAGGGAGCGCCGGGGAGCTGTTTTTT. It translates to CASSLSWTGSAGELFF.

This clonotype showed up many times. Germline is not matched at one junction end, which may reflect a read error. The chain joins TRBV5-1 to TRBJ2-1; 9 bases fit TRBD2. The CDR3 sequence is 14 residues long. Germline CDR1 SGHRS, CDR2 YFSETQ. For the CDR3, the DNA is TGTGCCAGCAGCTTTAGCGGGGGAGCTCCCGAGCAGTTCTTC. As protein: CASSFSGGAPEQFF.

This clonotype came up many times. V gene TRBV2 combines with J gene TRBJ1-2; D gene unclear. The CDR3 length is 10 residues. V lost 9 bases and J 8 bases, leaving 10 bases between the germline ends. Germline lookup yields CDR1 SNHLY and CDR2 FYNNEI. The CDR3 is CASLLRGYTF. The CDR3 DNA sequence: TGTGCCAGTCTCCTTAGGGGCTACACCTTC.

The chain couples TRBV28 to TRBJ2-1; D is perhaps TRBD1 (5 bases). The J call may be faulty, since TRBJ2-5 better matches the DNA end. The CDR3 covers 15 residues. In germline, CDR1 is MDHEN, CDR2 SYDVKM. The CDR3 reads CASSLQGFIQETQYF. The DNA for the CDR3 is TGTGCCAGCAGTTTACAGGGTTTTATTCAAGAGACCCAGTACTTC.

In its sample, this clonotype was seen a few times. This rearrangement joins TRBV3-1 to TRBJ2-5; 7 bases are shared with TRBD1. V gave up 4 bases and J gave up 2 bases; unmatched junction bases: 7. Germline V gene data show CDR1 as LGHDT and CDR2 as YNNKEL (reference sequence). The CDR3 is 15 residues long. The CDR3 nucleotides are TGTGCCAGCAGCCTCCAGACAGGGCTTCAAGAGACCCAGTACTTC. Amino acid sequence: CASSLQTGLQETQYF.

This clonotype was seen repeatedly, ten times or more. This sequence joins TRBV20-1 and TRBJ2-5, with TRBD2 matching over 13 bases. The CDR3 contains 15 residues. Looked up from germline, CDR1 is DFQATT and CDR2 is SNEGSKA (reference sequence). The trim removed 3 bases at V and 0 bases at J, leaving 1 base unmatched. CDR3 nucleotides: TGCAGTGCTAGGGGGACTAGCGGGGACCAAGAGACCCAGTACTTC. It yields the protein CSARGTSGDQETQYF.

This clonotype was detected many times. This chain connects TRBV13 to TRBJ1-1; maybe TRBD1 (5 bases). Germline V gives CDR1 PRHDT, CDR2 FYEKMQ (reference sequence). The CDR3 runs 14 residues. V was trimmed by 6 bases and J by 4 bases, leaving 15 bases between them. The CDR3 bases are TGTGCCAGCAGATCGACAGACCGGGGCACTGAAGCTTTCTTT. Translating it yields CASRSTDRGTEAFF.

This clonotype was seen many times. The chain employs TRBV11-2 and TRBJ1-3; 7 positions match TRBD1. CDR1 SGHAT and CDR2 FQNNGV come from the germline V gene. With 5 bases clipped from V and 1 base from J, the junction kept 2 bases outside the gene matches. The CDR3 is 14 residues long. The CDR3: CASSPRGSGNTIYF. Written as DNA, the CDR3 is TGTGCCAGCAGCCCCAGGGGGTCTGGAAACACCATATATTTT.

This clonotype was seen many times. V usage is TRBV5-1 and J usage is TRBJ2-3; D is unresolved. V was trimmed by 1 base and J by 0 bases, leaving 9 bases between them. This CDR3 is 15 amino acids long. Germline V gives CDR1 SGHRS, CDR2 YFSETQ. CDR3 DNA sequence: TGCGCCAGCAGCTTGATTGGAGTCAGCACAGATACGCAGTATTTT. Amino acid sequence: CASSLIGVSTDTQYF.

This clonotype was counted many times. V gene TRBV5-1 combines with J gene TRBJ1-4; 10 bases map to TRBD1. The germline CDR1 and CDR2 sequences are SGHRS and YFSETQ. Trimming cost V 7 bases and J 8 bases; bases outside gene matches: 5. CDR3 length: 13 amino acids. The CDR3 reads CASRGTGDEKLFF. The CDR3 coding sequence is TGCGCCAGCCGCGGGACAGGGGACGAAAAACTGTTTTTT.

This clonotype appeared many times. The chain uses TRBV6-9 and TRBJ1-5; 8 nucleotides agree with TRBD1. This CDR3 has 16 amino acids. V lost 3 bases to trimming and J lost 1 base; unmatched junction nucleotides: 5. Germline lookup yields CDR1 MNHGY and CDR2 SVAAGI. The CDR3 DNA sequence: TGTGCCAGCAGTTACTCAACAGGGGGAAGCAATCAGCCCCAGCATTTT. Its translation: CASSYSTGGSNQPQHF.

This clonotype was seen a handful of times. The chain links TRBV7-9 to TRBJ1-1; D is ambiguous. The CDR3 has 13 residues. From germline, CDR1 is SEHNR and CDR2 FQNEAQ (reference sequence). Trimming left V 5 bases short and J 8 bases short, with 15 bases between. The CDR3 loop reads CASSPGVETEAFF. The CDR3, as DNA: TGTGCCAGCAGCCCCGGTGTTGAGACAGAAGCTTTCTTT.

Points on this clonotype: Possible read error: a much larger clone is one base away. The J gene is TRBJ2-4, the V gene TRBV11-3, with TRBD2 identical over 9 bases. CDR1 is SGHNT and CDR2 is YENEEA in the germline V gene. V lost 3 bases to trimming and J lost 1 base; unmatched junction nucleotides: 1. The CDR3 has 15 residues. The CDR3 here is CASSFTSGAKNIQYF. CDR3 DNA: TGTGCCAGCAGCTTTACTAGCGGGGCCAAAAACATTCAGTACTTC.

This clonotype was recorded only once. Since a much larger clone is just one base distant, this may be a read error. The J gene is TRBJ2-5, the V gene TRBV14; D tentatively reads TRBD1 or TRBD2 (5 bases each). This CDR3 has 17 amino acids. Looked up from germline, CDR1 is SGHDN and CDR2 is FVKESK. The CDR3 here is CAGSQDLSGAHGETQYF. The CDR3 region has the DNA TGTGCCGGCAGCCAAGATCTTTCCGGGGCCCATGGGGAGACCCAGTACTTC.